This T cell receptor (beta chain) was observed in a study of cytomegalovirus exposure and HLA in healthy donors. Study-level information: Early release data held 75 million to 90 million unique TCRs from HLA-typed donors.

Germline lookup yields CDR1 MDHEN and CDR2 SYDVKM. The CDR3 extends over 14 amino acids. V was trimmed by 2 bases and J by 2 bases, leaving 9 bases between them. The study ran its PCR with 60 Vbeta and 13 Jbeta primers. The protocol was immunoSEQ multiplex PCR, while the TCRdb copy is restricted to in-frame clones and leaves out a portion. The sample includes 130,000 to 150,000 clones. This chain uses TRBV28 with TRBJ1-2; D is unclear. Sequencing was carried out using PBMCs. This receptor was taken from a male donor in good health and CMV-seronegative. The DNA of the CDR3 is TGTGCCAGCAGTTTAAACGCAGGCAACTATGGCTACACCTTC. Translating gives CASSLNAGNYGYTF.